This T cell receptor beta chain is drawn from a study of cytomegalovirus exposure and HLA in healthy donors. This clone was observed a few times. PCR amplification relied on 60 Vbeta primers (plus 13 Jbeta primers). Assay: immunoSEQ multiplex PCR; the TCRdb copy retains only in-frame clones and omits some. Among about 130,000 clones listed, around four fifths were seen once. Specimen: PBMCs. This clonotype was obtained from a female donor in good health and CMV-seronegative.

The CDR3 DNA reads TGTGCCAGCAGCTTAGGCGAGGCCTACGAGCAGTACTTC. This sequence encodes CASSLGEAYEQYF. The J gene is TRBJ2-7, the V gene TRBV11-3; D gene unclear. Trimming shortened V by 1 base and J by 2 bases, and 6 bases separated the two germline ends. The germline V gene has CDR1 SGHNT and CDR2 YENEEA. This CDR3 is built from 13 residues. Combining the CDR3 with reference TRBV11-3 and TRBJ2-7 gives the whole variable domain EAGVVQSPRYKIIEKKQPVAFWCNPISGHNTLYWYLQNLGQGPELLIRYENEEAVDDSQLPKDRFSAERLKGVDSTLKIQPAELGDSAVYLCASSLGEAYEQYFGPGTRLTVT.